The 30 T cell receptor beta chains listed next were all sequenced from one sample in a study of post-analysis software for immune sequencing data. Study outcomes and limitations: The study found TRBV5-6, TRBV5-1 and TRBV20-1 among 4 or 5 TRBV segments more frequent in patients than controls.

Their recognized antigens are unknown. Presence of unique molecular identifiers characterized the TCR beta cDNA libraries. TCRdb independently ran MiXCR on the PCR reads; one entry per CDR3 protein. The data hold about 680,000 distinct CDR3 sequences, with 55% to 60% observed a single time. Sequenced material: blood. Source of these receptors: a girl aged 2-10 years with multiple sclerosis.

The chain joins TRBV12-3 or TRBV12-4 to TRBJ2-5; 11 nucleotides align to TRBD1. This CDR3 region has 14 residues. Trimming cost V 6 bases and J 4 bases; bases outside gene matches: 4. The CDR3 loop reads CASRDRGLGETQYF. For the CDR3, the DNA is TGTGCCAGCAGGGACAGGGGGCTGGGAGAGACCCAGTACTTC.

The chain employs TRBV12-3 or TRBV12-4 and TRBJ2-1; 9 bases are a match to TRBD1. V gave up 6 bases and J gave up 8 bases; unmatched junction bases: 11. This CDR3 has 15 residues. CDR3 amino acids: CASSLQGAIGDEQFF. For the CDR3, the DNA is TGTGCCAGCAGCTTACAGGGGGCAATTGGGGATGAGCAGTTCTTC.

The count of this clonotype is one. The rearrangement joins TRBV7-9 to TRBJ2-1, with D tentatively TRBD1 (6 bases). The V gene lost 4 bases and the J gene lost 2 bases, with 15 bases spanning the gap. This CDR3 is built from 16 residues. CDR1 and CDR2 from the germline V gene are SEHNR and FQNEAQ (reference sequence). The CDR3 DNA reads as TGTGCCAGCAGCTGGCTGGACAGTGTAACCTACAATGAGCAGTTCTTC. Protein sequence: CASSWLDSVTYNEQFF.

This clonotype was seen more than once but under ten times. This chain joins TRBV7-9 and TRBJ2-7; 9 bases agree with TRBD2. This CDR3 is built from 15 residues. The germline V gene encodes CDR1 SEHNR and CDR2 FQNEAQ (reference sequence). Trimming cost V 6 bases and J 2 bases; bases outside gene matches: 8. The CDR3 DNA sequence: TGTGCCAGCAGTCCAACTAGCGGGCTCACCTACGAGCAGTACTTC. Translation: CASSPTSGLTYEQYF.

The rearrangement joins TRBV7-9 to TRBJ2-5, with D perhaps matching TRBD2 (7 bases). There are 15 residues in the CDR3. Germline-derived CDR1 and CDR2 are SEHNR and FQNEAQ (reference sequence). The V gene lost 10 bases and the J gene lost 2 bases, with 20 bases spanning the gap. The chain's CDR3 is CAILTRGREQETQYF. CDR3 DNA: TGTGCCATCCTAACGAGGGGGAGGGAACAAGAGACCCAGTACTTC.

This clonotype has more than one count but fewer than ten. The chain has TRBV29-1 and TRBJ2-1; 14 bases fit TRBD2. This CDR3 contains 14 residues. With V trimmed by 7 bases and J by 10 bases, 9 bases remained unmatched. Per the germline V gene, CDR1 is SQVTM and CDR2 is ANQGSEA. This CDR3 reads CSGRLAGGLVEQFF. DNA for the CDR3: TGCAGCGGTCGACTAGCGGGAGGGTTAGTGGAGCAGTTCTTC.

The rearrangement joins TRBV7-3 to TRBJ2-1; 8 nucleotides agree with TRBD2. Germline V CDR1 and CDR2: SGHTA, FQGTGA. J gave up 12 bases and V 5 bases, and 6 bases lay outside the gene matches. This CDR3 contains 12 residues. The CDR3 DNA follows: TGTGCCAGCAGCGATCCGGGACTAGGGCAGTTCTTC. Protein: CASSDPGLGQFF. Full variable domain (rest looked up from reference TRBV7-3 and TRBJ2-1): GAGVSQTPSNKVTEKGKYVELRCDPISGHTALYWYRQSLGQGPEFLIYFQGTGAADDSGLPNDRFFAVRPEGSVSTLKIQRTERGDSAVYLCASSDPGLGQFFGPGTRLTVL.

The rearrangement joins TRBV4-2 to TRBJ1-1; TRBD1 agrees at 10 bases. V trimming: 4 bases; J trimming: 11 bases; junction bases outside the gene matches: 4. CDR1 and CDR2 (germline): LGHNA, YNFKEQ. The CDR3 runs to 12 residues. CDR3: CASSPGQGTAFF. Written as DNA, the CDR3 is TGTGCCAGCAGCCCGGGACAGGGGACGGCTTTCTTT.

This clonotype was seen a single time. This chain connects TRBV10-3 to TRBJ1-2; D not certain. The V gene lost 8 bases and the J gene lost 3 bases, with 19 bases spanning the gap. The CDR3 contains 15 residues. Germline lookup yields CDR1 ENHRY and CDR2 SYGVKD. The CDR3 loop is CAIGGPSVDDYGYTF. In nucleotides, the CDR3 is TGTGCCATCGGTGGCCCTTCTGTTGACGACTATGGCTACACCTTC.

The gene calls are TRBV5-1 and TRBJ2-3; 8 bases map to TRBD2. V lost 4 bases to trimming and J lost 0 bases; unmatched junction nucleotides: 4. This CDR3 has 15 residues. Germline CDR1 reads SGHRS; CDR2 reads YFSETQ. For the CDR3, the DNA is TGCGCCAGCAGCATAGCGGGACCTAGCACAGATACGCAGTATTTT. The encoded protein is CASSIAGPSTDTQYF.

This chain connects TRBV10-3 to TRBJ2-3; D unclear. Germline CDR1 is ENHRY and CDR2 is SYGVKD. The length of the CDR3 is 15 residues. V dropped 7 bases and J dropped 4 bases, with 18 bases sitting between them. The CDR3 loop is CAITSGLVGADTQYF. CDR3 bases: TGTGCCATCACTTCCGGTCTAGTTGGCGCAGATACGCAGTATTTT.

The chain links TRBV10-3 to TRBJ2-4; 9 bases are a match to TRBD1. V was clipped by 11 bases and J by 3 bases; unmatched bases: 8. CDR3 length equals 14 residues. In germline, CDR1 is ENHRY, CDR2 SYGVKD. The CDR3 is CASKSGQGKNIQYF. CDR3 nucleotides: TGTGCCTCCAAGTCGGGACAGGGCAAAAACATTCAGTACTTC.

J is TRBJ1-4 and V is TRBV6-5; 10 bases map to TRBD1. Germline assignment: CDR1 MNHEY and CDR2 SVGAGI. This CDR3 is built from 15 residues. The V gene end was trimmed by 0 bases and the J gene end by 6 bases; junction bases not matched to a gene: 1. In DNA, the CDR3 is TGTGCCAGCAGTTACTCAGGGACAGGGGATGAAAAACTGTTTTTT. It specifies CASSYSGTGDEKLFF.

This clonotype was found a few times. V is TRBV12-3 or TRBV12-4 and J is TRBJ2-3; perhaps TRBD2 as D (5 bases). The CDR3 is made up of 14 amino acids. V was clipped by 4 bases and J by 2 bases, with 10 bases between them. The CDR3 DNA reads TGTGCCAGCAGTTCAAGGACTGCCACAGATACGCAGTATTTT. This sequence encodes CASSSRTATDTQYF.

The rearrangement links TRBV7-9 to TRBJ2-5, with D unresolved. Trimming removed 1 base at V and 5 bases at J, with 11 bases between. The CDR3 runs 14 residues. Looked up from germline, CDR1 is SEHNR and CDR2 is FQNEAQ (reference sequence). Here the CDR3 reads CASSLDSLRETQYF. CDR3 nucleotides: TGTGCCAGCAGCTTAGATTCGCTCCGGGAGACCCAGTACTTC.

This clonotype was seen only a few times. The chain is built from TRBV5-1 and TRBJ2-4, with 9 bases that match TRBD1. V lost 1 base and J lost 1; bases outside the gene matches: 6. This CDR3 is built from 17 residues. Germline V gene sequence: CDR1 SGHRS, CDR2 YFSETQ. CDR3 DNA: TGCGCCAGCAGCTTGTTAGGGACAGGGAGGGCCAAAAACATTCAGTACTTC. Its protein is CASSLLGTGRAKNIQYF.

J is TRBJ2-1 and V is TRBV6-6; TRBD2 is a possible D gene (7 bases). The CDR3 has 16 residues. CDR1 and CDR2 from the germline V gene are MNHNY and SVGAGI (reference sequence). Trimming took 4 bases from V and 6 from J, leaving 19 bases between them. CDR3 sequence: CASSSFPAGAPNEQFF. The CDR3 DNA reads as TGTGCCAGCAGTTCCTTTCCGGCGGGGGCCCCCAATGAGCAGTTCTTC.

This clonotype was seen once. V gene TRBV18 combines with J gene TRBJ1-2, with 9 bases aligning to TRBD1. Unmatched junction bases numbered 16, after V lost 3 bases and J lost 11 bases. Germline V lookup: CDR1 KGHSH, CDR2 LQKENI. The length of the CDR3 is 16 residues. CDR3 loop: CASSPRTGVLDLGYTF. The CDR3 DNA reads TGTGCCAGCTCACCTCGGACAGGGGTTCTTGACCTTGGTTACACCTTC.

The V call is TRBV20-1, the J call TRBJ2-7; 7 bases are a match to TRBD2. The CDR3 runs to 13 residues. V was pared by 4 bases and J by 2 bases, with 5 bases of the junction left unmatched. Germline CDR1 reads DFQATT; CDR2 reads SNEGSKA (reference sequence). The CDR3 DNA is TGCAGTGCTATCAGCGGGGCGGCCTACGAGCAGTACTTC. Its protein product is CSAISGAAYEQYF.

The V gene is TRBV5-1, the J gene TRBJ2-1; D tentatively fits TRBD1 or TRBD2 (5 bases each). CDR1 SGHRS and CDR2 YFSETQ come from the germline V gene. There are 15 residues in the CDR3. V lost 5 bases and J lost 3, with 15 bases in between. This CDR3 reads CASSRLRGLYNEQFF. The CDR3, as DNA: TGCGCCAGCAGTCGTTTGAGGGGTCTCTACAATGAGCAGTTCTTC.

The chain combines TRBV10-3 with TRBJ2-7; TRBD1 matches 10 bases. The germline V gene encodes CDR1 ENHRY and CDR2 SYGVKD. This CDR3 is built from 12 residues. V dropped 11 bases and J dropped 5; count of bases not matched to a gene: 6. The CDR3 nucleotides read TGTGCCGTCTCCGGGACAGGGGACGAGCAGTACTTC. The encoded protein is CAVSGTGDEQYF.

The CDR3 DNA reads TGCAGCGTTGGAGGGGTACAAGAGACCCAGTACTTC. Its protein is CSVGGVQETQYF. This chain connects TRBV29-1 to TRBJ2-5; D may be TRBD1 or TRBD2 (5 bases each). Trimming cost V 4 bases and J 2 bases, with 8 bases left between them. The CDR3 runs 12 residues. The germline CDR1 and CDR2 sequences are SQVTM and ANQGSEA.

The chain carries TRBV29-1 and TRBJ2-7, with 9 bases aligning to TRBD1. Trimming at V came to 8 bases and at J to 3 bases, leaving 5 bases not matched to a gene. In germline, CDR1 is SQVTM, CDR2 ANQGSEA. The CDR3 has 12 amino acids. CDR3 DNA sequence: TGCAGCCCGGGGACAGGGCGCTACGAGCAGTACTTC. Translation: CSPGTGRYEQYF.

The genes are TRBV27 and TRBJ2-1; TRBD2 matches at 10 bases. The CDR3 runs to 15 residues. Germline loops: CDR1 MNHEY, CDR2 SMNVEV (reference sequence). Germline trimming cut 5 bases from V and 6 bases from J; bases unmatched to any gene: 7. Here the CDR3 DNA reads TGTGCCAGCAGTGGGAGGGTAGCGGGAGGCAATGAGCAGTTCTTC. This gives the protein CASSGRVAGGNEQFF.

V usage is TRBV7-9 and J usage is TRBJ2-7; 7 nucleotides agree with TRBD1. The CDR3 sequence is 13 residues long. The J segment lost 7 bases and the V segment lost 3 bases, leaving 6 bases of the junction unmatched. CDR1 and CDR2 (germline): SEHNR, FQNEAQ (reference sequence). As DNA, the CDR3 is TGTGCCAGCAGCTTGACAGGGAGACAAGAGCAGTACTTC. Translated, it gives CASSLTGRQEQYF.

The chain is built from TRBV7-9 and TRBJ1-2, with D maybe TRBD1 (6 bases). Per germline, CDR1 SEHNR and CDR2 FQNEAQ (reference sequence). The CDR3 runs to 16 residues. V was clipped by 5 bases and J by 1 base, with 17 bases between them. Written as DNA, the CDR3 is TGTGCCAGCAGCCCCCCCCGGGGGGGCGGTAACTATGGCTACACCTTC. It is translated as CASSPPRGGGNYGYTF.

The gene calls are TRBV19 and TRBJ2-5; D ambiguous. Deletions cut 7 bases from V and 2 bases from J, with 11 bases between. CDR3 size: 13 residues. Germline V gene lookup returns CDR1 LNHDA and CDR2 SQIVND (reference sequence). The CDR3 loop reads CASMGWRQETQYF. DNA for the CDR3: TGTGCCAGTATGGGATGGAGACAAGAGACCCAGTACTTC.

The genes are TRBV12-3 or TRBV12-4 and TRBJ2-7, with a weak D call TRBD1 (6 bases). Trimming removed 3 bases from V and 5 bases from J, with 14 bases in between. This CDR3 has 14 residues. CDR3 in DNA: TGTGCCAGCAGTTTTAGACAGGTATCCCACGAGCAGTACTTC. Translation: CASSFRQVSHEQYF.

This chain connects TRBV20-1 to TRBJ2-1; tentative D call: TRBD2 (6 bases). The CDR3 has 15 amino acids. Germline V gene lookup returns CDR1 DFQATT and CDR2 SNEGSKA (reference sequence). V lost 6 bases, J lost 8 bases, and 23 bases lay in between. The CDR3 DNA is TGCAGTGCCATAACCTTAGGAGGGCAGGGCGATGAGCAGTTCTTC. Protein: CSAITLGGQGDEQFF.

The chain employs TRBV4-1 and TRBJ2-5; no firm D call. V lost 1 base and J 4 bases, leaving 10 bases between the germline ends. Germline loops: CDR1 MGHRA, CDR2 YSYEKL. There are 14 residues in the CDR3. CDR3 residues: CASSQVYRGETQYF. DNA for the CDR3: TGCGCCAGCAGCCAAGTTTACAGAGGAGAGACCCAGTACTTC.